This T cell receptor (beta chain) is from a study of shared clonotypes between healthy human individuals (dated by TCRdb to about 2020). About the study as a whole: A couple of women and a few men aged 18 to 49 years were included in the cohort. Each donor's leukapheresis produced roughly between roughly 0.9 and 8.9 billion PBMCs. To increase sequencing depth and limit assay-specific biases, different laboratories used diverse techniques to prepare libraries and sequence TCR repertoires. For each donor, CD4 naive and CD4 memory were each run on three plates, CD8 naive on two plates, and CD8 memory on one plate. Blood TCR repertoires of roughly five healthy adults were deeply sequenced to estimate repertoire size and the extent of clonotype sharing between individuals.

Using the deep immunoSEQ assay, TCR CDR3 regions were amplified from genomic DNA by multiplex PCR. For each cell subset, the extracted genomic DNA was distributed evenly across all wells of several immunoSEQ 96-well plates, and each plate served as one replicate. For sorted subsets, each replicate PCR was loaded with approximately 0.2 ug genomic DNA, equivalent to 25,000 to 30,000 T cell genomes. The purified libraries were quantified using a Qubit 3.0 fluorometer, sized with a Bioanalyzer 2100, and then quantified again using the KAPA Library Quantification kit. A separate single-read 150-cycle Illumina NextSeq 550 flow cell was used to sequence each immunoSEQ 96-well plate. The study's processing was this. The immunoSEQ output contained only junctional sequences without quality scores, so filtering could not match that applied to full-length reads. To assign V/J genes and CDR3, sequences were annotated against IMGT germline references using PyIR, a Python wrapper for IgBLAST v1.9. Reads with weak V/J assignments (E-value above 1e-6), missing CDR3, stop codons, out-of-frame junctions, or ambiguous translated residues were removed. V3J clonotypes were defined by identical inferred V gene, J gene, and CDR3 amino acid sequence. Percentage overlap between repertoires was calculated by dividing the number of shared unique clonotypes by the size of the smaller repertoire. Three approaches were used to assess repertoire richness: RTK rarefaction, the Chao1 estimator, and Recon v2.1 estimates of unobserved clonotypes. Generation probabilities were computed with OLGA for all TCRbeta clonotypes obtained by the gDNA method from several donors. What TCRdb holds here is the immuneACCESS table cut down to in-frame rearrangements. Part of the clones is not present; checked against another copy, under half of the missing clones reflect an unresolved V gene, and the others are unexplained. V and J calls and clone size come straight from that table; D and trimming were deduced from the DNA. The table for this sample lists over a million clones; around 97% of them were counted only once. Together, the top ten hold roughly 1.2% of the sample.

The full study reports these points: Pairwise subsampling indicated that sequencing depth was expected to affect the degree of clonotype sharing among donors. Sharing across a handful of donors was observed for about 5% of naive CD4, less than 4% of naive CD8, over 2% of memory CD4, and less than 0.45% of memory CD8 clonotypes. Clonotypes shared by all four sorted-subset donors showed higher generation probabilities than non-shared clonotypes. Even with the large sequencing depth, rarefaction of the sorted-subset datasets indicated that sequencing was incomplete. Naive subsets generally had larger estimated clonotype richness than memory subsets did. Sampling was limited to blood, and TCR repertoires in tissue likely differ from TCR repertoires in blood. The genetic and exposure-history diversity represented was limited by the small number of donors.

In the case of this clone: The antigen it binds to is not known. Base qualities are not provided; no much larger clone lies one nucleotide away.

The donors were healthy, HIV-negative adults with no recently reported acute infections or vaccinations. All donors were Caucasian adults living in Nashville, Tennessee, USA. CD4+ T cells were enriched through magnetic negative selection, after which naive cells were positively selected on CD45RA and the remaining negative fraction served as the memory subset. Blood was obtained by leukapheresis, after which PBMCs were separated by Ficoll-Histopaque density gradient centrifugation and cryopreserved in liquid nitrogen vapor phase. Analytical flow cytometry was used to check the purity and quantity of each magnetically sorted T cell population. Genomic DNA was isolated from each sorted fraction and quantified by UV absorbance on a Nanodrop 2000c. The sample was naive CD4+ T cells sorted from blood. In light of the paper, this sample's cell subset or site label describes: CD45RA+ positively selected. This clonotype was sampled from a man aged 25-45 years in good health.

The CDR3 amino acid sequence is: CASSYWTVEQYF. Read as DNA, the sequence is TGTGCCAGCAGTTATTGGACAGTTGAGCAGTACTTC. The sequence links TRBV6-1 to TRBJ2-7; TRBD1 is perhaps the D gene, given 6 matching bases. The germline V gene supplies CDR1 MNHNS and CDR2 SASEGT. Including cysteine and phenylalanine, the CDR3 has 12 amino acids. Left in the record is the CDR3 DNA by itself, 36 bases read in frame from the first base. V and J lose 5 bases and 7 bases, and a span of 12 bases separates them.